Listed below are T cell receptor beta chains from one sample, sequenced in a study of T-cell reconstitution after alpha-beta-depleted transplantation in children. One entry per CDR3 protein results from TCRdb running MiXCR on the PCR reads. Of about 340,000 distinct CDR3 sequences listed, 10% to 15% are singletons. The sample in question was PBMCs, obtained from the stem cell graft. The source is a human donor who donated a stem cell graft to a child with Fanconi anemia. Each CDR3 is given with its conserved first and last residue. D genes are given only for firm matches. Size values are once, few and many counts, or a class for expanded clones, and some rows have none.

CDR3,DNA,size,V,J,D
CASSLGVRGREETQYF,TGTGCCAGCAGCTTAGGGGTGAGGGGACGAGAAGAGACCCAGTACTTC,many,TRBV11-2,TRBJ2-5,.
CASSSPGRSYEQYF,TGTGCCAGCAGCTCGCCGGGGAGGTCCTACGAGCAGTACTTC,few,TRBV7-2,TRBJ2-7,.
CASSLGYQVYGYTF,TGTGCCAGCAGTTTAGGGTACCAGGTCTATGGCTACACCTTC,many,TRBV12-3/TRBV12-4,TRBJ1-2,.
CASSFQGRASDEQFF,TGTGCCAGCAGCTTCCAGGGTCGGGCGTCGGATGAGCAGTTCTTC,.,TRBV7-9,TRBJ2-1,.
CASSLEPGQGARRNTEAFF,TGTGCCAGCAGCTTGGAGCCGGGACAGGGGGCGCGGAGGAACACTGAAGCTTTCTTT,.,TRBV5-4,TRBJ1-1,TRBD1
CASSGQFTDTQYF,TGTGCCAGCAGCGGACAGTTCACAGATACGCAGTATTTT,.,TRBV7-9,TRBJ2-3,.
CASSLGLVGEQYF,TGTGCCAGCAGCCTCGGCCTCGTCGGCGAGCAGTACTTC,once,TRBV4-2,TRBJ2-7,.
CASSGTPGDTQYF,TGCGCCAGCAGCGGGACACCCGGGGATACGCAGTATTTT,.,TRBV5-1,TRBJ2-3,.
CAISESLSTDTQYF,TGTGCCATCAGTGAGTCCTTGAGCACAGATACGCAGTATTTT,many,TRBV10-3,TRBJ2-3,.
CASSPGATDTQYF,TGCGCCAGCAGCCCGGGAGCGACAGATACGCAGTATTTT,many,TRBV5-1,TRBJ2-3,.
CAWSVGPRIQGSSEQFF,TGTGCCTGGAGTGTAGGACCGAGAATACAGGGGAGCAGTGAGCAGTTCTTC,.,TRBV30,TRBJ2-1,TRBD1
CASSLVKGTGELFF,TGCGCCAGCAGCTTGGTCAAGGGCACCGGGGAGCTGTTTTTT,many,TRBV5-1,TRBJ2-2,.
CASSFRGGTSYNEQFF,TGTGCCAGCAGTTTTAGAGGTGGGACCTCCTACAATGAGCAGTTCTTC,.,TRBV12-3/TRBV12-4,TRBJ2-1,.
CSATETGYNEQFF,TGCAGTGCTACCGAGACAGGGTACAATGAGCAGTTCTTC,.,TRBV20-1,TRBJ2-1,TRBD1
CASSISGQTLLGQPQHF,TGTGCCAGCAGTATCTCGGGACAGACTCTCCTTGGTCAGCCCCAGCATTTT,.,TRBV6-2/TRBV6-3,TRBJ1-5,TRBD1
CASSLKHSSADTIYF,TGTGCCAGCAGCTTAAAACATTCCAGCGCGGACACCATATATTTT,few,TRBV7-9,TRBJ1-3,.
CASSPRGDSNQPQHF,TGTGCCAGCAGCCCCCGAGGGGATAGCAATCAGCCCCAGCATTTT,many,TRBV7-9,TRBJ1-5,.
CASSESGGRQETQYF,TGTGCCAGCAGTGAGAGTGGTGGGCGTCAAGAGACCCAGTACTTC,few,TRBV25-1,TRBJ2-5,.
CASSLAEGVITDTQYF,TGCGCCAGCAGCTTGGCCGAGGGGGTCATCACAGATACGCAGTATTTT,once,TRBV5-1,TRBJ2-3,.
CSAADRNYGYTF,TGCAGTGCTGCGGACAGAAACTATGGCTACACCTTC,.,TRBV20-1,TRBJ1-2,.
CASSPHSGGPSVPLHF,TGTGCCAGCAGTCCCCACTCGGGAGGGCCATCGGTGCCCCTCCACTTT,few,TRBV27,TRBJ1-6,.
CASSYSGGRTEAFF,TGTGCCAGCAGTTACTCAGGAGGCCGCACTGAAGCTTTCTTT,many,TRBV6-2/TRBV6-3,TRBJ1-1,.
CSKNSGTSGETQYF,TGCAGCAAAAATAGCGGGACCTCTGGGGAGACCCAGTACTTC,.,TRBV20-1,TRBJ2-5,TRBD2
CASHVGTGRSNSPLHF,TGTGCCAGCCATGTAGGGACAGGGCGATCTAATTCACCCCTCCACTTT,.,TRBV6-5,TRBJ1-6,TRBD1
CSVVEDRTIYYEQYF,TGCAGCGTTGTAGAGGACAGGACGATCTACTACGAGCAGTACTTC,many,TRBV29-1,TRBJ2-7,TRBD1
CASSPRNGAQAGELFF,TGTGCCAGCTCACCGAGGAACGGGGCCCAAGCCGGGGAGCTGTTTTTT,many,TRBV18,TRBJ2-2,.
CASSSEHSGANVLTF,TGTGCCAGCAGTTCAGAACACTCTGGGGCCAACGTCCTGACTTTC,few,TRBV27,TRBJ2-6,.
CASGFGAPQETQYF,TGTGCTAGTGGTTTCGGGGCTCCTCAAGAGACCCAGTACTTC,.,TRBV12-5,TRBJ2-5,.
CASRGRGNQETQYF,TGTGCCAGCAGAGGCCGGGGGAACCAAGAGACCCAGTACTTC,few,TRBV6-2/TRBV6-3,TRBJ2-5,.
CASSGGWETQYF,TGTGCCAGCAGCGGGGGATGGGAGACCCAGTACTTC,few,TRBV11-2,TRBJ2-5,.
CASSFMRLHNEQFF,TGTGCCAGCAGCTTTATGCGGCTACACAATGAGCAGTTCTTC,many,TRBV5-6,TRBJ2-1,.
CASSLVGDTEAFF,TGTGCCAGCAGTTTAGTTGGGGACACTGAAGCTTTCTTT,many,TRBV5-1,TRBJ1-1,.
CASAGQPNTEAFF,TGTGCCAGCGCCGGGCAGCCGAACACTGAAGCTTTCTTT,.,TRBV6-4,TRBJ1-1,.
CASSLQGEATEAFF,TGTGCCAGCAGCTTACAGGGAGAGGCCACTGAAGCTTTCTTT,.,TRBV7-9,TRBJ1-1,.
CSARTGTYANTEAFF,TGCAGTGCTAGGACAGGGACTTACGCGAACACTGAAGCTTTCTTT,few,TRBV20-1,TRBJ1-1,TRBD1
CASSLPGQGVTEAFF,TGCGCCAGCAGCCTACCGGGACAGGGGGTCACTGAAGCTTTCTTT,few,TRBV4-3,TRBJ1-1,TRBD1
CASRLLPPGRSNTGELFF,TGTGCCAGCAGACTCCTCCCCCCAGGCAGGTCGAACACCGGGGAGCTGTTTTTT,.,TRBV6-2/TRBV6-3,TRBJ2-2,.
CSAWGTSGGRQETQYF,TGCAGTGCTTGGGGGACTAGCGGGGGACGCCAAGAGACCCAGTACTTC,many,TRBV20-1,TRBJ2-5,TRBD2
CASSGGQGALRNTEAFF,TGTGCCAGCAGTGGGGGACAGGGGGCCTTGAGGAACACTGAAGCTTTCTTT,few,TRBV2,TRBJ1-1,TRBD1
CASSSPGLARKNIQYF,TGTGCCAGCAGTTCGCCGGGACTAGCGAGGAAAAACATTCAGTACTTC,.,TRBV6-2/TRBV6-3,TRBJ2-4,TRBD2
CASSSYTGELFF,TGTGCCAGCAGTTCCTACACCGGGGAGCTGTTTTTT,many,TRBV27,TRBJ2-2,.
CASSYGGQGTGELFF,TGTGCCAGCAGTTACGGGGGCCAAGGGACCGGGGAGCTGTTTTTT,.,TRBV6-2/TRBV6-3,TRBJ2-2,.
CASSSYRMNTEAFF,TGTGCCAGCAGTTCCTACCGGATGAACACTGAAGCTTTCTTT,many,TRBV12-3/TRBV12-4,TRBJ1-1,.
CASRPGQGPNYGYTF,TGTGCCAGCAGACCCGGACAGGGGCCTAACTATGGCTACACCTTC,many,TRBV6-1,TRBJ1-2,TRBD1
CAWSVLPSYEQYF,TGTGCCTGGAGTGTACTTCCTTCCTACGAGCAGTACTTC,.,TRBV30,TRBJ2-7,.
CSARVQGNQPQHF,TGCAGTGCTAGAGTACAGGGGAATCAGCCCCAGCATTTT,many,TRBV20-1,TRBJ1-5,TRBD1
CASSLEGVTYNEQFF,TGCGCCAGCAGCTTGGAGGGGGTAACCTACAATGAGCAGTTCTTC,.,TRBV5-1,TRBJ2-1,.
CASSEHRGRTFF,TGTGCCAGCAGCGAACACAGGGGGAGGACGTTCTTC,many,TRBV12-3/TRBV12-4,TRBJ2-1,TRBD1
CATSVSAGGTDTQYF,TGTGCCACCAGTGTCTCAGCGGGGGGCACAGATACGCAGTATTTT,few,TRBV24-1,TRBJ2-3,TRBD2
CSARLAGDFETQYF,TGCAGTGCTAGGCTAGCGGGGGATTTTGAGACCCAGTACTTC,.,TRBV20-1,TRBJ2-5,TRBD2
CASSSVMGGTEAFF,TGTGCCAGCTCTTCAGTAATGGGCGGTACTGAAGCTTTCTTT,.,TRBV18,TRBJ1-1,.
CSVRPGALATDQPQHF,TGCAGTGTTCGCCCGGGGGCGCTCGCCACGGATCAGCCCCAGCATTTT,.,TRBV20-1,TRBJ1-5,.
CASSYSRNYGDTQYF,TGTGCCAGCAGTTACTCGAGGAACTACGGGGATACGCAGTATTTT,.,TRBV6-2/TRBV6-3,TRBJ2-3,.
CASRSGGGNEKLFF,TGTGCCAGCAGATCGGGGGGGGGAAATGAAAAACTGTTTTTT,few,TRBV25-1,TRBJ1-4,.
CASSTTGAGNTEAFF,TGTGCCAGCAGTACGACAGGGGCAGGGAACACTGAAGCTTTCTTT,.,TRBV28,TRBJ1-1,TRBD1
CASSQTGGRTGELFF,TGTGCCAGCAGTCAGACAGGGGGACGCACCGGGGAGCTGTTTTTT,.,TRBV28,TRBJ2-2,TRBD1
CASSLDRGTEAFF,TGTGCCAGCAGCCTGGACAGGGGTACTGAAGCTTTCTTT,many,TRBV12-3/TRBV12-4,TRBJ1-1,TRBD1
CASSSDRASGNTIYF,TGCGCCAGCAGCTCCGACAGGGCCTCTGGAAACACCATATATTTT,few,TRBV5-1,TRBJ1-3,TRBD1
CASSLLPRTSGQDTQYF,TGTGCCAGCAGCTTACTCCCCCGGACTAGCGGGCAAGATACGCAGTATTTT,many,TRBV7-6,TRBJ2-3,TRBD2
CATSDSETSGINEQFF,TGTGCCACCAGTGATTCGGAGACTAGCGGGATAAATGAGCAGTTCTTC,few,TRBV24-1,TRBJ2-1,TRBD2